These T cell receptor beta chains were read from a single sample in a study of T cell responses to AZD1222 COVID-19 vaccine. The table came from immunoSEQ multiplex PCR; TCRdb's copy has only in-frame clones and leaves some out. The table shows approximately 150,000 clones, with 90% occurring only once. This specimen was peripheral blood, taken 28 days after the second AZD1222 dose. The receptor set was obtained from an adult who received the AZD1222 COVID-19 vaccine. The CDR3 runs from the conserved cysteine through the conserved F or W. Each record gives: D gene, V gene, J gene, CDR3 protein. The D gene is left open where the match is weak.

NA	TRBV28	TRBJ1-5	CASGGGTRPQHF
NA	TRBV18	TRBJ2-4	CASSPPVGGGNIQYF
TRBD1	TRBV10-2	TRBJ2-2	CASSAGGYGELFF
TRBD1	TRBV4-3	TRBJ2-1	CASSQVLTGSHDNEQFF
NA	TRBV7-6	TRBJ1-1	CASSRQAQGFTEAFF
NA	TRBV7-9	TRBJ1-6	CASSPAPGQYNSPLHF
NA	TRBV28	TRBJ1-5	CASSLTGSNNQPQHF
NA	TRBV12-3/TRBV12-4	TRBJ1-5	CASTTAGNQPQHF
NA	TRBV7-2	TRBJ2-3	CASSPGSGDTQYF
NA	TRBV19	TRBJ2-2	CASTPGYTGELFF
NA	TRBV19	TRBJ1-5	CASSMDSNQPQHF
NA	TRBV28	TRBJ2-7	CASSSEYEQYF
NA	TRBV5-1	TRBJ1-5	CASSAHGDQPQHF
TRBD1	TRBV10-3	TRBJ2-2	CATGTANTGELFF
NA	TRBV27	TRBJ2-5	CASSPGGVGETQYF
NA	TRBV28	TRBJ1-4	CASETPGREKLFF
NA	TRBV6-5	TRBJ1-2	CASTSSGVDYTF
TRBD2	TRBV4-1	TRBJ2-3	CASSPRTGGPDTQYF
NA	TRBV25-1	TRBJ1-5	CASSRGSSNQPQHF
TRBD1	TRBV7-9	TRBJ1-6	CASSTTGGSGNSPLHF
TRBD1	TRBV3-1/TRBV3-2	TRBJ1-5	CASSQGYRGHQPQHF
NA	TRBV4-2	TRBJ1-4	CASTPRGGDEKLFF
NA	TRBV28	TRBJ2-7	CAPSSLRGEQYF
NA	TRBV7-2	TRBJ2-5	CASSPAGWQETQYF
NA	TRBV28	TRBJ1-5	CASTRGDSNQPQHF
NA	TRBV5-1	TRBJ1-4	CASGSAQGEKLFF
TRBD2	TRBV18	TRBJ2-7	CASSSGTSVSYEQYF
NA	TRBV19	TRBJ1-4	CASSISSSNEKLFF
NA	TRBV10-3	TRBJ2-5	CATVDGGRVETQYF
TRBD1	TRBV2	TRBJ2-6	CAIGQVSSGANVLTF
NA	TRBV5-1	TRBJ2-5	CASSNIGGKETQYF
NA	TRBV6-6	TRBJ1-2	CASSYSKAGAGTF
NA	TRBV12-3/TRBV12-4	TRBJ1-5	CASSLTSNQPQHF
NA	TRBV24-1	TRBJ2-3	CASSRGDTQYF
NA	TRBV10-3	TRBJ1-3	CAISEGSGSGTIYF
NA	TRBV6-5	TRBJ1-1	CASNRGPKAFF
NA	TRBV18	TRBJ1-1	CASSPFFGESTEAFF
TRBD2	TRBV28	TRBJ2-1	CASSSPVSGTLEEQFF
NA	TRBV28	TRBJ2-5	CASSSPGGGATQYF
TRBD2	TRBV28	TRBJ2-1	CASSYTGGRNEQFF
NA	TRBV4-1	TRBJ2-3	CASKGGDTQYF
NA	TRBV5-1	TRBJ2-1	CASSLSLGLYSTNEQFF
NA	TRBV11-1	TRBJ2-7	CASSLADRGGGYEQYF
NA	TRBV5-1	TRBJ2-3	CASSGVRGPADTQYF
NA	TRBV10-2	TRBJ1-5	CASSFQRTDLTQKNQPQHF